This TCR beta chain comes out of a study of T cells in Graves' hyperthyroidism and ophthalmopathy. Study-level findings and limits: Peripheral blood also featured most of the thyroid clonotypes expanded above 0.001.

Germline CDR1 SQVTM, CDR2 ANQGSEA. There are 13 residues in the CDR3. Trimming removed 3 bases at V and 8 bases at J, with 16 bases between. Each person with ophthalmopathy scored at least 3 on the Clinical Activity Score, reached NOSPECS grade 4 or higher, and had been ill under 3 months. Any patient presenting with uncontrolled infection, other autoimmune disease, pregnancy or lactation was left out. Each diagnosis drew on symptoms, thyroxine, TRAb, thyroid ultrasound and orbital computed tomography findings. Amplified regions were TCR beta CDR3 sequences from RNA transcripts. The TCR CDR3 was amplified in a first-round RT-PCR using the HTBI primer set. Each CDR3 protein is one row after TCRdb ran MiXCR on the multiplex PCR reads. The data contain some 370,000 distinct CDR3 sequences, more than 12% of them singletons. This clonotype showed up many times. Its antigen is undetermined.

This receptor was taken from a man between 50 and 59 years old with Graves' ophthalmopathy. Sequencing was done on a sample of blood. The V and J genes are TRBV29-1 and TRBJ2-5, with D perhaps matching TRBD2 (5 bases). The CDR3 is CSVDSGSQGTQYF. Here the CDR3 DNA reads TGCAGCGTTGATTCGGGGTCCCAAGGAACCCAGTACTTC.